These 10 T cell receptor beta chains came from one sample sequenced in a study of blood T cell repertoires in COVID-19. The method was immunoSEQ multiplex PCR; TCRdb's version includes in-frame clones alone and lacks a portion of them. The profile covers around 180,000 clones, with roughly nine tenths appearing a single time and roughly 2% taken by the ten largest. Sequenced sample: peripheral blood. Receptors originate from a man in his 70s with active or convalescent COVID-19.

The chain joins TRBV29-1 to TRBJ1-2, with D perhaps TRBD1 (6 bases). Germline values: CDR1 SQVTM, CDR2 ANQGSEA. Trimming left V 1 base short and J 0 bases short, with 21 bases between. This CDR3 is 18 amino acids long. The CDR3 sequence is CSVEGLGTQTFTNYGYTF. CDR3 in DNA: TGCAGCGTTGAAGGGTTAGGGACACAGACGTTCACTAACTATGGCTACACCTTC.

V gene TRBV5-6 combines with J gene TRBJ1-4; no reliable D call. Deletions cut 0 bases from V and 6 bases from J, with 12 bases between. Germline V gene lookup returns CDR1 SGHDT and CDR2 YYEEEE. The CDR3 contains 15 residues. CDR3: CASSLAGRKDEKLFF. The CDR3 nucleotides read TGTGCCAGCAGCTTGGCCGGGAGGAAGGATGAAAAACTGTTTTTT.

The chain links TRBV25-1 to TRBJ1-6; 7 bases fit TRBD1. In germline, CDR1 is MGHDK, CDR2 SYGVNS. CDR3 size: 16 residues. V lost 3 bases, J lost 10 bases, and 12 bases stayed unmatched. The chain's CDR3 is CASSEPGQRLGSPLHF. The CDR3 region has the DNA TGTGCCAGCAGTGAGCCGGGACAGAGGCTAGGATCACCCCTCCACTTT.

This clone was observed once. The V gene is TRBV5-4, the J gene TRBJ2-3; no clear D. Trimming removed 0 bases at V and 4 bases at J, with 9 bases between. Germline CDR1 reads SGHNT; CDR2 reads YYREEE (reference sequence). This CDR3 is built from 14 residues. CDR3 amino acids: CASSLAVRPDTQYF. CDR3 DNA: TGTGCCAGCAGCTTGGCTGTCAGGCCAGATACGCAGTATTTT.

The count of this clone is one. The chain couples TRBV24-1 to TRBJ2-1; D is ambiguous. Trimming pared 0 bases from V and 4 bases from J, leaving 6 bases between. The germline CDR1 and CDR2 sequences are KGHDR and SFDVKD. The CDR3 is made up of 14 amino acids. The CDR3 loop is CATSDLNSYNEQFF. In nucleotides, the CDR3 is TGTGCCACCAGTGATTTGAACAGTTACAATGAGCAGTTCTTC.

This rearrangement joins TRBV28 to TRBJ2-1, with 13 bases identical to TRBD2. This CDR3 has 14 residues. The V gene's germline CDR1 is MDHEN and CDR2 SYDVKM. With 8 bases clipped from V and 4 bases from J, the junction kept 2 bases outside the gene matches. CDR3 loop: CASRLAGGYNEQFF. CDR3 bases: TGTGCCAGCCGACTAGCGGGGGGATACAATGAGCAGTTCTTC.

J is TRBJ2-5 and V is TRBV12-3 or TRBV12-4; D not certain. V dropped 6 bases and J dropped 5 bases, with 13 bases sitting between them. This CDR3 contains 13 residues. The CDR3: CASSPLGRETQYF. The CDR3 DNA reads as TGTGCCAGCAGCCCCCTGGGCCGGGAGACCCAGTACTTC.

The chain couples TRBV4-3 to TRBJ1-4, with TRBD1 matching over 9 bases. The CDR3 extends over 17 amino acids. With V trimmed by 0 bases and J by 5 bases, 7 bases remained unmatched. CDR1 LGHNA and CDR2 YSLEER come from the germline V gene. The CDR3 is CASSQDPTGGGNEKLFF. The CDR3 nucleotides are TGCGCCAGCAGCCAAGATCCAACAGGGGGCGGGAATGAAAAACTGTTTTTT.

In nucleotides, the CDR3 is TGTGCCAGCAGCGTAGGAGATGGGGGGGTAAAGGTCCCCCATACGCAGTATTTT. This encodes CASSVGDGGVKVPHTQYF. The chain combines TRBV9 with TRBJ2-3; 7 bases agree with TRBD2. Germline CDR1 SGDLS, CDR2 YYNGEE. The CDR3 loop spans 18 amino acids. The junction had 17 bases not matched to a gene; V was cut back by 0 bases and J by 7 bases.

V gene TRBV9 combines with J gene TRBJ2-7, with 11 bases fitting TRBD1. J lost 6 bases, V lost 3 bases, and 8 bases had no gene match. This CDR3 comprises 15 residues. The V gene's germline CDR1 is SGDLS and CDR2 YYNGEE. This CDR3 reads CASSDLPGQGVEQYF. In nucleotides, the CDR3 is TGTGCCAGCAGCGATCTGCCGGGACAGGGGGTCGAGCAGTACTTC.